This passage covers 32 T cell receptor beta chains from one sample sequenced in a study of beta chain features in type 1 diabetes. The study reverse transcribed the entire isolated RNA, so it sequenced expressed TCRB transcripts. Method: immunoSEQ multiplex PCR; TCRdb's copy keeps in-frame clones and lacks some. The profile shows about 150,000 clones, around 8% of them singletons. The material sequenced was central memory CD4+ T cells from blood. The receptors were gathered from a man between 18 and 29 years old in good health.

The rearrangement links TRBV4-3 to TRBJ2-7; 7 bases match TRBD2. Germline assignment: CDR1 LGHNA and CDR2 YSLEER. The ends lost 0 bases at V and 2 bases at J; junction bases unmatched: 16. The CDR3 covers 19 residues. The CDR3 here is CASSQEPSQQASGAYEQYF. Written as DNA, the CDR3 is TGCGCCAGCAGCCAAGAGCCTTCCCAGCAGGCTAGCGGAGCCTACGAGCAGTACTTC.

This clone has a handful of counts. J is TRBJ2-1 and V is TRBV7-2; TRBD1 matches at 10 bases. Germline V gives CDR1 SGHTA, CDR2 FQGNSA. The CDR3 runs 16 residues. Unmatched junction bases numbered 8, after V lost 5 bases and J lost 4 bases. This chain's CDR3 is CASSRTAGQGYNEQFF. In DNA, the CDR3 is TGTGCCAGCAGCCGAACGGCGGGACAGGGGTACAATGAGCAGTTCTTC.

This clone was seen only a few times. This chain connects TRBV9 to TRBJ2-1, with a possible D match to TRBD2 (7 bases). Germline CDR1 SGDLS, CDR2 YYNGEE. The CDR3 has 16 amino acids. The germline V and J ends were trimmed by 0 bases and 10 bases, with 20 bases remaining between them. The CDR3 DNA follows: TGTGCCAGCAGCGTAGGTTTTCGTGAGGAGGGGGGGGAGCAGTTCTTC. The encoded protein is CASSVGFREEGGEQFF.

Here the CDR3 reads CASSLGHSWYQETQYF. In DNA, the CDR3 is TGTGCCAGCAGCCTTGGACACTCTTGGTACCAAGAGACCCAGTACTTC. The gene calls are TRBV5-5 and TRBJ2-5, with D perhaps TRBD1 (5 bases). This CDR3 contains 16 residues. Trimming removed 4 bases at V and 0 bases at J, with 16 bases between. Germline CDR1 and CDR2: SGHKS and YYEKEE (reference sequence).

The chain recombines TRBV29-1 with TRBJ2-5; 8 nucleotides match TRBD1. CDR1 is SQVTM and CDR2 is ANQGSEA in the germline V gene. V lost 4 bases, J lost 5 bases, and 6 bases stayed unmatched. The CDR3 is 13 residues long. CDR3 region: CSVGQGAGETQYF. The CDR3 nucleotides read TGCAGCGTTGGGCAGGGGGCGGGGGAGACCCAGTACTTC.

There are a few counts of this clone. The V call is TRBV4-2, the J call TRBJ2-3; 11 nucleotides line up with TRBD2. Germline-derived CDR1 and CDR2 are LGHNA and YNFKEQ. J gave up 0 bases and V 3 bases, and 5 bases lay outside the gene matches. CDR3 length: 17 amino acids. CDR3 in amino acids: CASSQTGLAVSTDTQYF. The CDR3 nucleotides read TGTGCCAGCAGCCAGACGGGACTAGCGGTTAGCACAGATACGCAGTATTTT.

This rearrangement joins TRBV28 to TRBJ2-5; no firm D call. The CDR3 is 14 residues long. CDR1 and CDR2 from the germline V gene are MDHEN and SYDVKM. Trimming pared 6 bases from V and 0 bases from J, leaving 11 bases between. CDR3 sequence: CASSTHSYQETQYF. CDR3 DNA sequence: TGTGCCAGCAGCACCCACAGCTACCAAGAGACCCAGTACTTC.

This chain joins TRBV5-1 and TRBJ2-5; 7 bases are shared with TRBD2. The J call could be wrong; TRBJ2-7 is a better fit for the DNA end. The germline V gene has CDR1 SGHRS and CDR2 YFSETQ. The CDR3 consists of 14 residues. Written as DNA, the CDR3 is TGCGCCAGCAGCTCAACCGGGACTACCTACGAGCAGTACTTC. Translated, it gives CASSSTGTTYEQYF.

This clone has only a few counts. The V gene is TRBV28, the J gene TRBJ2-2; a possible D gene is TRBD2 (7 bases). This CDR3 contains 15 residues. CDR1 MDHEN and CDR2 SYDVKM come from the germline V gene. Trimming stripped 5 bases from V and 5 bases from J, with 15 bases between. CDR3 in DNA: TGTGCCAGCAGTGCCGGGGGGCGCGGTACCGGGGAGCTGTTTTTT. Residues: CASSAGGRGTGELFF.

The chain employs TRBV5-1 and TRBJ2-3; 7 bases are a match to TRBD1. V lost 4 bases to trimming and J lost 6 bases; unmatched junction nucleotides: 11. This CDR3 contains 15 residues. Looked up from germline, CDR1 is SGHRS and CDR2 is YFSETQ. The CDR3 bases are TGCGCCAGCAGCCTGACTGGGACAGAAAGGGATACGCAGTATTTT. It yields the protein CASSLTGTERDTQYF.

This chain uses TRBV28 with TRBJ2-1; the match to TRBD2 covers 12 bases. Looked up from germline, CDR1 is MDHEN and CDR2 is SYDVKM. J was trimmed by 5 bases and V by 7 bases; bases with no gene match: 6. The CDR3 has 15 residues. The CDR3 is CASTSGGALDNEQFF. The CDR3 DNA follows: TGTGCCAGCACTAGCGGGGGGGCCTTAGACAATGAGCAGTTCTTC.

The V and J genes are TRBV5-6 and TRBJ2-7, with TRBD1 identical over 8 bases. J lost 5 bases, V lost 1 base, and 5 bases had no gene match. The CDR3 runs 14 residues. Germline CDR1 SGHDT, CDR2 YYEEEE. This chain's CDR3 is CASSLRQGLHEQYF. The CDR3 bases are TGTGCCAGCAGCTTGCGACAGGGGCTCCACGAGCAGTACTTC.

The V call is TRBV14, the J call TRBJ1-1, with a weak D call TRBD1 (5 bases). Trimming cost V 5 bases and J 11 bases, with 15 bases left between them. Germline assignment: CDR1 SGHDN and CDR2 FVKESK. This CDR3 has 12 residues. The CDR3: CASSNGGLGAFF. CDR3 nucleotide sequence: TGTGCCAGCAGCAACGGGGGTCTCGGGGCTTTCTTT.

The rearrangement joins TRBV7-6 to TRBJ1-2, with TRBD1 matching over 11 bases. J lost 6 bases, V lost 5 bases, and 5 bases had no gene match. Germline V gives CDR1 SGHVS, CDR2 FNYEAQ. The CDR3 sequence is 14 residues long. CDR3 coding DNA: TGTGCCAGCAGCCCCAGGACAGGGGGCCATGGCTACACCTTC. Amino acids: CASSPRTGGHGYTF.

In its sample, this clone was seen a few times. The chain employs TRBV5-1 and TRBJ2-1; 12 nucleotides agree with TRBD2. This CDR3 comprises 15 residues. Germline V gene data show CDR1 as SGHRS and CDR2 as YFSETQ. V lost 0 bases, J lost 7 bases, and 2 bases stayed unmatched. The CDR3 DNA sequence: TGCGCCAGCAGCTTGGGACTAGCGGGAGTTAATGAGCAGTTCTTC. It translates to CASSLGLAGVNEQFF.

This clone was seen a handful of times. The V gene is TRBV29-1, the J gene TRBJ1-5; D is uncertain. Per germline, CDR1 SQVTM and CDR2 ANQGSEA. CDR3 length: 12 residues. Trimming took off 4 bases at V and 4 bases at J, with 8 bases between the two ends. This CDR3 reads CSVAEENQPQHF. CDR3 nucleotides: TGCAGCGTTGCCGAGGAGAATCAGCCCCAGCATTTT.

This clone was detected a few times. The chain carries TRBV7-9 and TRBJ1-5, with 7 positions matching TRBD1. The germline gives CDR1 SEHNR, CDR2 FQNEAQ (reference sequence). The CDR3 runs 16 residues. Trimming took 4 bases from V and 4 from J; bases not matched to a gene: 10. This CDR3 is CASSSYRGPMNQPQHF. The DNA for the CDR3 is TGTGCCAGCAGCTCATACAGGGGCCCGATGAATCAGCCCCAGCATTTT.

This clone showed up just a few times. The CDR3 bases are TGTGCCAGCTCATCCCAAGGAGATTCACCCCTCCACTTT. Its translation: CASSSQGDSPLHF. The chain recombines TRBV6-5 with TRBJ1-6; D gene unclear. Trimming removed 8 bases at V and 8 bases at J, with 13 bases between. This CDR3 is built from 13 residues. Germline V gene lookup returns CDR1 MNHEY and CDR2 SVGAGI.

The genes are TRBV9 and TRBJ1-2, with TRBD1 matching over 8 bases. Germline lookup yields CDR1 SGDLS and CDR2 YYNGEE. The CDR3 is made up of 13 amino acids. The junction had 3 bases not matched to a gene; V was cut back by 4 bases and J by 4 bases. As DNA, the CDR3 is TGTGCCAGCAGCACGGACAGGGCCTATGGCTACACCTTC. This codes for CASSTDRAYGYTF.

The J gene is TRBJ1-5, the V gene TRBV30; possible D gene TRBD1, 5 bases. Looked up from germline, CDR1 is GTSNPN and CDR2 is SVGIG (reference sequence). The V gene lost 4 bases and the J gene lost 0 bases, with 16 bases spanning the gap. The CDR3 is 16 amino acids. The CDR3: CAWKGLGGYSNQPQHF. CDR3 DNA: TGTGCCTGGAAAGGGTTGGGGGGGTATAGCAATCAGCCCCAGCATTTT.

The chain is built from TRBV5-4 and TRBJ2-7, with 7 nucleotides matching TRBD2. The V segment lost 0 bases and the J segment 5 bases; nucleotides outside the gene matches: 5. Germline V gene sequence: CDR1 SGHNT, CDR2 YYREEE (reference sequence). The CDR3 extends over 14 amino acids. The CDR3 reads CASSLGLRENEQYF. DNA of the CDR3: TGTGCCAGCAGCTTGGGGTTGCGGGAGAACGAGCAGTACTTC.

The chain recombines TRBV7-2 with TRBJ2-2, with D tentatively TRBD2 (7 bases). The V end lost 5 bases, the J end lost 6 bases, and 13 bases lay between the germline ends. CDR1 SGHTA and CDR2 FQGNSA come from the germline V gene. The CDR3 extends over 14 amino acids. CDR3 sequence: CASSPGGGPGELFF. Here the CDR3 DNA reads TGTGCCAGCAGCCCTGGGGGGGGGCCCGGGGAGCTGTTTTTT.

This rearrangement joins TRBV4-3 to TRBJ2-5; D gene ambiguous. Germline lookup yields CDR1 LGHNA and CDR2 YSLEER. Trimming left V 5 bases short and J 0 bases short, with 13 bases between. The CDR3 loop spans 15 amino acids. Here the CDR3 DNA reads TGCGCCAGCAGCTTCTCGGCGGATCACCAAGAGACCCAGTACTTC. Encoded protein: CASSFSADHQETQYF.

This clone was recorded a few times. The V and J genes are TRBV28 and TRBJ2-7; tentative D call: TRBD2 (6 bases). Germline CDR1 MDHEN, CDR2 SYDVKM. This CDR3 has 15 amino acids. Trimming stripped 5 bases from V and 0 bases from J, with 14 bases between. CDR3 loop: CASSPPDGSSYEQYF. CDR3 nucleotides: TGTGCCAGCAGTCCACCGGACGGGAGCTCCTACGAGCAGTACTTC.

V and J are TRBV27 and TRBJ2-2; TRBD2 agrees at 10 bases. The CDR3 loop spans 15 amino acids. The trim removed 6 bases at V and 4 bases at J, leaving 5 bases unmatched. CDR1 is MNHEY, CDR2 SMNVEV, per germline (reference sequence). Here the CDR3 DNA reads TGTGCCAGCAGAATAGCGGGAGGTTCCACCGGGGAGCTGTTTTTT. It is translated as CASRIAGGSTGELFF.

The chain combines TRBV9 with TRBJ2-1; the match to TRBD2 covers 13 bases. The CDR3 is made up of 15 amino acids. Germline V gives CDR1 SGDLS, CDR2 YYNGEE. V gave up 4 bases and J gave up 10 bases; unmatched junction bases: 8. CDR3 sequence: CASSSWTSGSNEQFF. The CDR3 DNA is TGTGCCAGCAGCTCTTGGACTAGCGGGAGTAACGAGCAGTTCTTC.

With respect to this clone: Since a much larger clone is just one base distant, this may be a read error. V usage is TRBV5-4 and J usage is TRBJ2-7, with TRBD1 identical over 11 bases. The junction had 2 bases not matched to a gene; V was cut back by 3 bases and J by 3 bases. There are 14 residues in the CDR3. Germline CDR1 reads SGHNT; CDR2 reads YYREEE (reference sequence). This CDR3 reads CASSSGTGGYEQYF. The CDR3 region has the DNA TGTGCCAGCAGCTCCGGGACAGGGGGCTACGAGCAGTACTTC.

This chain uses TRBV7-2 with TRBJ1-3; D unclear. Germline lookup yields CDR1 SGHTA and CDR2 FQGNSA. The CDR3 is 15 amino acids. Trimming removed 2 bases from V and 4 bases from J, with 12 bases in between. The CDR3 sequence is CASSLLAENGNTIYF. The CDR3 nucleotides read TGTGCCAGCAGCTTATTGGCGGAGAACGGAAACACCATATATTTT.

A few counts support this clone. This chain uses TRBV19 with TRBJ2-4; D may be TRBD2 (5 bases). The V gene lost 4 bases and the J gene lost 9 bases, with 16 bases spanning the gap. Germline V gene sequence: CDR1 LNHDA, CDR2 SQIVND (reference sequence). There are 14 residues in the CDR3. This chain's CDR3 is CASSTHRSEGIQYF. The CDR3 DNA follows: TGTGCCAGTAGTACGCACCGCAGCGAGGGCATTCAGTACTTC.

This chain links TRBV5-4 with TRBJ2-2; D perhaps matches TRBD2 (6 bases). This CDR3 is built from 18 residues. V dropped 4 bases and J dropped 0 bases, with 19 bases sitting between them. Germline CDR1 and CDR2: SGHNT and YYREEE (reference sequence). This CDR3 is CASSPRSSGFANTGELFF. The CDR3 bases are TGTGCCAGCAGCCCTCGTAGCAGCGGGTTCGCGAACACCGGGGAGCTGTTTTTT. Supplemented by reference TRBV5-4 and TRBJ2-2, the full variable domain reads ETGVTQSPTHLIKTRGQQVTLRCSSQSGHNTVSWYQQALGQGPQFIFQYYREEENGRGNFPPRFSGLQFPNYSSELNVNALELDDSALYLCASSPRSSGFANTGELFFGEGSRLTVL.

This clone was picked up a small number of times. The chain uses TRBV13 and TRBJ2-5; no firm D call. TRBJ2-7 matches the DNA end more closely, so the J call is doubtful. The CDR3 sequence is 12 residues long. The germline V gene encodes CDR1 PRHDT and CDR2 FYEKMQ (reference sequence). In DNA form, the CDR3 reads TGTGCCAGCAGCTCCGCCCGATACGAGCAGTACTTC. Translated: CASSSARYEQYF.

The chain combines TRBV14 with TRBJ2-2; no reliable D call. The germline CDR1 and CDR2 sequences are SGHDN and FVKESK. The V gene lost 1 base and the J gene lost 5 bases, with 5 bases spanning the gap. CDR3 length: 13 residues. CDR3 in amino acids: CASSQVRTGELFF. The CDR3 bases are TGTGCCAGCAGCCAAGTTAGAACCGGGGAGCTGTTTTTT.